What follows are 6 T cell receptor beta chains derived from one specimen sequenced in a study of T cell responses to AZD1222 COVID-19 vaccine. Assay: immunoSEQ multiplex PCR; the TCRdb copy retains only in-frame clones and omits some. Of about 120,000 clones listed, roughly 91% are singletons. The material was peripheral blood, obtained on day 0 of AZD1222 vaccination. These receptors were taken from an adult in good health.

The rearrangement uses TRBV2 and TRBJ2-7, with TRBD2 matching 8 bases. V was pared by 7 bases and J by 2 bases, with 7 bases of the junction left unmatched. The CDR3 is 14 residues long. In germline, CDR1 is SNHLY, CDR2 FYNNEI. CDR3 in amino acids: CASKDGRAPYEQYF. The DNA for the CDR3 is TGTGCCAGCAAGGACGGGAGGGCCCCCTACGAGCAGTACTTC.

The CDR3 nucleotides are TGCGCCAGCAGCTTGGACCACTACGAGCAGTACTTC. Translating it yields CASSLDHYEQYF. This chain uses TRBV5-1 with TRBJ2-7; no firm D call. Trimming pared 0 bases from V and 3 bases from J, leaving 4 bases between. The CDR3 covers 12 residues. From germline, CDR1 is SGHRS and CDR2 YFSETQ.

This rearrangement joins TRBV19 to TRBJ1-1; D uncertain. There are 14 residues in the CDR3. Deletions cut 3 bases from V and 4 bases from J, with 12 bases between. Per the germline V gene, CDR1 is LNHDA and CDR2 is SQIVND (reference sequence). The CDR3 sequence is CASSITGYRTEAFF. CDR3 nucleotides: TGTGCCAGTAGTATCACGGGGTATCGCACTGAAGCTTTCTTT.

This chain uses TRBV13 with TRBJ1-2; 9 nucleotides match TRBD1. Trimming cost V 5 bases and J 8 bases; bases outside gene matches: 6. The CDR3 is 13 amino acids. CDR1 is PRHDT, CDR2 FYEKMQ, per germline (reference sequence). Here the CDR3 DNA reads TGTGCCAGCAGCGTAAGGGGACAGGGAGGCTACACCTTC. This sequence encodes CASSVRGQGGYTF. The full variable domain, in which reference TRBV13 and TRBJ1-2 provide the parts outside the CDR3, is AAGVIQSPRHLIKEKRETATLKCYPIPRHDTVYWYQQGPGQDPQFLISFYEKMQSDKGSIPDRFSAQQFSDYHSELNMSSLELGDSALYFCASSVRGQGGYTFGSGTRLTVV.

V is TRBV7-2 and J is TRBJ2-1; maybe TRBD2 (5 bases). The length of the CDR3 is 15 residues. Looked up from germline, CDR1 is SGHTA and CDR2 is FQGNSA. V was pared by 5 bases and J by 12 bases, with 23 bases between. The CDR3 bases are TGTGCCAGCAGCCCCGGTCGGGATAACGGGATGGTGCAGTTCTTC. It encodes CASSPGRDNGMVQFF.

This chain uses TRBV9 with TRBJ2-2; D is unresolved. This CDR3 has 15 residues. CDR1 and CDR2 (germline): SGDLS, YYNGEE. The V end lost 3 bases, the J end lost 5 bases, and 14 bases lay between the germline ends. Written as DNA, the CDR3 is TGTGCCAGCAGCGCCCAGGTGGAGTGGACCGGGGAGCTGTTTTTT. Protein sequence: CASSAQVEWTGELFF.